These T cell receptor beta chains were read from a single sample in a study of cytomegalovirus exposure and HLA in healthy donors. Method: immunoSEQ multiplex PCR; TCRdb's copy keeps in-frame clones and lacks some. This table lists over 65,000 clones. What was sequenced was PBMCs. These receptors originate from a woman in her 30s in good health and CMV-seronegative. Both conserved end residues are part of each CDR3. The order of the fields is J gene, D gene, V gene, CDR3 DNA, CDR3 protein. D genes are given only for firm matches.

j_gene: TRBJ1-6; d_gene: NA; v_gene: TRBV5-6; CDR3nt: TGTGCCAGCAGCTTGCTATTTTCACCCCTCCACTTT; CDR3aa: CASSLLFSPLHF
j_gene: TRBJ2-6; d_gene: NA; v_gene: TRBV5-1; CDR3nt: TGCGCCAGCGGGAGGAGCTCTGGGGCCAACGTCCTGACTTTC; CDR3aa: CASGRSSGANVLTF
j_gene: TRBJ2-1; d_gene: TRBD2; v_gene: TRBV29-1; CDR3nt: TGCAGCGCCACTAGCGGGAGCCTAGACAATGAGCAGTTCTTC; CDR3aa: CSATSGSLDNEQFF
j_gene: TRBJ1-1; d_gene: TRBD1; v_gene: TRBV6-1; CDR3nt: TGTGCCAGCAGGGGACAGGGAGCTACACCGAAATCTTTCTTT; CDR3aa: CASRGQGATPKSFF
j_gene: TRBJ2-6; d_gene: TRBD1; v_gene: TRBV30; CDR3nt: TGTGCCTGGAGTACCCACAGGGGCGCTGGGGCCAACGTCCTGACTTTC; CDR3aa: CAWSTHRGAGANVLTF
j_gene: TRBJ2-7; d_gene: NA; v_gene: TRBV6-6; CDR3nt: TGTGCCAGCAGCCACGACAGGTTATCCTACGAGCAGTACTTC; CDR3aa: CASSHDRLSYEQYF
j_gene: TRBJ2-6; d_gene: NA; v_gene: TRBV6-6; CDR3nt: TGTGCCAGCACCCCGAAGGGGCCTGACGGGGCCAACGTCCTGACTTTC; CDR3aa: CASTPKGPDGANVLTF
j_gene: TRBJ2-1; d_gene: NA; v_gene: TRBV6-1; CDR3nt: TGTGCCAGCACTGATTGGGGGGGCGGTTCCTACAATGAGCAGTTCTTC; CDR3aa: CASTDWGGGSYNEQFF
j_gene: TRBJ1-1; d_gene: NA; v_gene: TRBV18; CDR3nt: TGTGCCAGCTCACCACAGCCGACAATGAACACTGAAGCTTTCTTT; CDR3aa: CASSPQPTMNTEAFF
j_gene: TRBJ1-1; d_gene: TRBD1; v_gene: TRBV5-1; CDR3nt: TGCGCCAGCAGCTACGGACAGGGTGTCACTGAAGCTTTCTTT; CDR3aa: CASSYGQGVTEAFF
j_gene: TRBJ2-5; d_gene: NA; v_gene: TRBV18; CDR3nt: TGTGCCAGCTCACCACGCTTGATATCCCAAGAGAACCAGTACTTC; CDR3aa: CASSPRLISQENQYF
j_gene: TRBJ2-1; d_gene: NA; v_gene: TRBV6-1; CDR3nt: TGTGCCAGCAAGGGGCAGGCCATTCTCGACAATGAGCAGTTCTTC; CDR3aa: CASKGQAILDNEQFF
j_gene: TRBJ2-7; d_gene: NA; v_gene: TRBV5-1; CDR3nt: TGCGCCAGCAGCCAAACAGGGAGAAGGGACGAGCAGTACTTC; CDR3aa: CASSQTGRRDEQYF
j_gene: TRBJ2-2; d_gene: NA; v_gene: TRBV30; CDR3nt: TGTGCCTGGAGTTCAGGGGTCGGGGAGCTGTTTTTT; CDR3aa: CAWSSGVGELFF
j_gene: TRBJ1-2; d_gene: NA; v_gene: TRBV4-1; CDR3nt: TGCGCCAGCAGCCAAGATACGGGGGGAGCTTCCTATGGCTACACCTTC; CDR3aa: CASSQDTGGASYGYTF
j_gene: TRBJ1-5; d_gene: TRBD1; v_gene: TRBV5-1; CDR3nt: TGCGCCAGCAGCCCCGGGGACAGGGAAAATCAGCCCCAGCATTTT; CDR3aa: CASSPGDRENQPQHF
j_gene: TRBJ2-3; d_gene: TRBD2; v_gene: TRBV6-1; CDR3nt: TGTGCCAGCAGTAGACTAGCGGGGAGCACAGATACGCAGTATTTT; CDR3aa: CASSRLAGSTDTQYF
j_gene: TRBJ2-1; d_gene: NA; v_gene: TRBV27; CDR3nt: TGTGCCAGCAGTCTCGCCGGGCAAGGGGCCAATGAGCAGTTCTTC; CDR3aa: CASSLAGQGANEQFF
j_gene: TRBJ2-7; d_gene: TRBD1; v_gene: TRBV7-8; CDR3nt: TGTGCCAGCAGCCCCCGGACAGGGGTTAACGAGCAGTACTTC; CDR3aa: CASSPRTGVNEQYF
j_gene: TRBJ1-2; d_gene: TRBD1; v_gene: TRBV19; CDR3nt: TGTGCCAGTAACCCCCCCGGGACAGGGAAGATTGGCTACACCTTC; CDR3aa: CASNPPGTGKIGYTF
j_gene: TRBJ2-2; d_gene: TRBD1; v_gene: TRBV6-6; CDR3nt: TGTGCCAGCAGACCAATAGGGGGCAACGGGGAGCTGTTTTTT; CDR3aa: CASRPIGGNGELFF
j_gene: TRBJ1-2; d_gene: NA; v_gene: TRBV11-2; CDR3nt: TGTGCCAGCAGCACTCGGACAAAAGGGGGCTACACCTTC; CDR3aa: CASSTRTKGGYTF
j_gene: TRBJ2-1; d_gene: TRBD2; v_gene: TRBV4-2; CDR3nt: TGTGCCAGCAGCCGTCTAGCGGGCTCCCGGAATGAGCAGTTCTTC; CDR3aa: CASSRLAGSRNEQFF
j_gene: TRBJ2-7; d_gene: NA; v_gene: TRBV18; CDR3nt: TGTGCCAGCTCACCAGCGGCTAGCTCCTACGAGCAGTACTTC; CDR3aa: CASSPAASSYEQYF